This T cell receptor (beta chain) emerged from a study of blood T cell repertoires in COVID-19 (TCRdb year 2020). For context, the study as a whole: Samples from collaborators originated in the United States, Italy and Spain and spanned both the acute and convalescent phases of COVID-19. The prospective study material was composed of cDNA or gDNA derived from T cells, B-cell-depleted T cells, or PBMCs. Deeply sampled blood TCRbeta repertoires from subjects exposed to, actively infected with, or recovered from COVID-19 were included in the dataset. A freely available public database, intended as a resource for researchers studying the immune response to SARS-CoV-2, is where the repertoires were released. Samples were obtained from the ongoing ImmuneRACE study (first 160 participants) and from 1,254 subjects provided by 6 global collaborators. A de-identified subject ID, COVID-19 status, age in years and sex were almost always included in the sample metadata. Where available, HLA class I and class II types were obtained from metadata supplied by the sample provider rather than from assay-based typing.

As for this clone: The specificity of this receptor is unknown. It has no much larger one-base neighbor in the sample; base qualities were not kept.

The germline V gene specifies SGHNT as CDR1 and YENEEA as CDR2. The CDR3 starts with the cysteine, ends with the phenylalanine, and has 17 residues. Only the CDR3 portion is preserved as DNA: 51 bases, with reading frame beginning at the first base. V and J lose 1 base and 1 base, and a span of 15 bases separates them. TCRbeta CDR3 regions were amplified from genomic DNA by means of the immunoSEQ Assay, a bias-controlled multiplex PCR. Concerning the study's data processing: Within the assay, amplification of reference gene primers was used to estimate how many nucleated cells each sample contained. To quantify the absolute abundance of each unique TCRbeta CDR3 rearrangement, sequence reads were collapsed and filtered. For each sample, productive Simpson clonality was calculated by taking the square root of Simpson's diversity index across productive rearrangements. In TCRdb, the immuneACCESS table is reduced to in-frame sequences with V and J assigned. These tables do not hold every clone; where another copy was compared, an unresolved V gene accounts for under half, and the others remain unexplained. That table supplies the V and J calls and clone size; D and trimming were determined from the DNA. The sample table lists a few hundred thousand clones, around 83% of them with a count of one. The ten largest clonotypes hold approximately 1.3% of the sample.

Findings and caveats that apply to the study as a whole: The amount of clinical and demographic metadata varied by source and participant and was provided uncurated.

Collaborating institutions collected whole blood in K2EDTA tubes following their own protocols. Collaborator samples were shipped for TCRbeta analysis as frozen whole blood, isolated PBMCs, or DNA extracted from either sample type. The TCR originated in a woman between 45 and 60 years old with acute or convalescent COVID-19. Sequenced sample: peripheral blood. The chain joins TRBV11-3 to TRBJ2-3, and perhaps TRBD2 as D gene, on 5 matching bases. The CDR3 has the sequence CASSLVSPPRGTDTQYF. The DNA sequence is TGTGCCAGCAGCTTAGTTAGCCCCCCGCGGGGCACAGATACGCAGTATTTT.